The 27 T cell receptor beta chains given below trace back to one sample, sequenced in a study of T-cell memory formation after mild COVID-19. MiXCR, applied by TCRdb to the 5' RACE reads, yields one record per CDR3 protein. The sample contains 180,000 or so distinct CDR3 sequences, 11% of which appear only once. Sequenced sample: PBMCs or a T cell subset sorted from them (not recorded which). The origin of the receptors is a young man who had mild COVID-19 (a few samples of this study predate the infection). Cell type and time point are not known.

The J gene is TRBJ1-2, the V gene TRBV12-3 or TRBV12-4; tentative D call: TRBD1 (5 bases). V lost 5 bases to trimming and J lost 3 bases, with 10 bases between them. The CDR3 loop spans 13 amino acids. The CDR3 here is CASSPGTHYGYTF. The CDR3 nucleotides are TGTGCCAGCAGTCCGGGGACCCACTATGGCTACACCTTC.

V and J are TRBV20-1 and TRBJ2-7; 10 positions match TRBD1. This CDR3 spans 14 amino acids. CDR1 DFQATT and CDR2 SNEGSKA come from the germline V gene (reference sequence). J gave up 5 bases and V 5 bases, and 9 bases lay outside the gene matches. For the CDR3, the DNA is TGCAGTGCTGCACCGGGACAGGGGCATCACGAGCAGTACTTC. Translation gives CSAAPGQGHHEQYF.

This clonotype was found once. V and J are TRBV6-1 and TRBJ1-2, with a possible D match to TRBD1 (5 bases). Germline-derived CDR1 and CDR2 are MNHNS and SASEGT. The V gene lost 6 bases and the J gene lost 3 bases, with 11 bases spanning the gap. The CDR3 runs to 13 residues. The CDR3 reads CASRRDSYYGYTF. Here the CDR3 DNA reads TGTGCCAGCAGGCGCGACAGTTACTATGGCTACACCTTC.

This clonotype came up a few times. This sequence joins TRBV20-1 and TRBJ2-2; TRBD2 is a possible D gene (6 bases). The CDR3 sequence is 15 residues long. V was pared by 6 bases and J by 4 bases, with 18 bases between. Germline assignment: CDR1 DFQATT and CDR2 SNEGSKA (reference sequence). This CDR3 reads CSAASPGGGTGELFF. In DNA, the CDR3 is TGCAGTGCGGCTTCACCCGGGGGAGGCACCGGGGAGCTGTTTTTT.

This clonotype was seen a few times. This chain uses TRBV6-5 with TRBJ2-7, with 10 bases lining up with TRBD1. V lost 0 bases and J lost 6; bases outside the gene matches: 2. There are 14 residues in the CDR3. Per germline, CDR1 MNHEY and CDR2 SVGAGI. DNA of the CDR3: TGTGCCAGCAGTTACTCGGGGGACAGGGGCGAGCAGTACTTC. Translation gives CASSYSGDRGEQYF.

The chain recombines TRBV7-8 with TRBJ1-1, with 9 nucleotides matching TRBD1. CDR3 length: 15 amino acids. From germline, CDR1 is SGHVS and CDR2 FQNEAQ. The V gene end was trimmed by 5 bases and the J gene end by 5 bases; junction bases not matched to a gene: 9. CDR3 loop: CASSAYRGRGTEAFF. The CDR3 coding sequence is TGTGCCAGCAGCGCTTACAGGGGGCGCGGAACTGAAGCTTTCTTT.

This clonotype has a handful of counts. The rearrangement uses TRBV11-2 and TRBJ1-2; D remains ambiguous. The V gene lost 2 bases and the J gene lost 6 bases, with 7 bases spanning the gap. Germline V gene sequence: CDR1 SGHAT, CDR2 FQNNGV. This CDR3 has 12 residues. CDR3 loop: CASSLMEDGYTF. In nucleotides, the CDR3 is TGTGCCAGCAGCTTAATGGAGGATGGCTACACCTTC.

The sample holds a few counts of this clonotype. The chain is built from TRBV2 and TRBJ1-4; the match to TRBD1 covers 9 bases. Germline trimming cut 6 bases from V and 5 bases from J; bases unmatched to any gene: 4. The CDR3 consists of 14 residues. The germline V gene has CDR1 SNHLY and CDR2 FYNNEI. The CDR3 loop is CASRKQGANEKLFF. The CDR3 coding sequence is TGTGCCAGCAGGAAACAGGGGGCAAATGAAAAACTGTTTTTT.

The chain links TRBV6-1 to TRBJ2-3, with D possibly being TRBD2 (6 bases). This CDR3 has 14 residues. Germline lookup yields CDR1 MNHNS and CDR2 SASEGT. Trimming took 7 bases from V and 2 from J, leaving 13 bases between them. CDR3 nucleotides: TGTGCCAGCAAGATTAGCGGTAACACAGATACGCAGTATTTT. Translating it yields CASKISGNTDTQYF.

This clonotype was counted only a few times. This sequence joins TRBV6-5 and TRBJ2-3; D is possibly TRBD1 (5 bases). The CDR3 loop spans 14 amino acids. Trimming pared 2 bases from V and 5 bases from J, leaving 11 bases between. Looked up from germline, CDR1 is MNHEY and CDR2 is SVGAGI. The CDR3 reads CASSYKGLRDTQYF. The CDR3 DNA reads as TGTGCCAGCAGTTACAAGGGGCTGCGAGATACGCAGTATTTT.

The chain recombines TRBV19 with TRBJ1-1; D not certain. CDR3 length: 15 amino acids. Germline CDR1 LNHDA, CDR2 SQIVND (reference sequence). V was pared by 0 bases and J by 0 bases, with 8 bases between. The CDR3 coding sequence is TGTGCCAGTAGTATAGATCTTGCGGTGAACACTGAAGCTTTCTTT. Its protein product is CASSIDLAVNTEAFF.

The chain is built from TRBV5-1 and TRBJ2-1; 9 nucleotides agree with TRBD2. The V segment lost 4 bases and the J segment 10 bases; nucleotides outside the gene matches: 9. CDR3 length: 14 residues. Germline V gene sequence: CDR1 SGHRS, CDR2 YFSETQ. The chain's CDR3 is CASSPLSGGEEQFF. The DNA for the CDR3 is TGCGCCAGCAGCCCCCTTAGCGGGGGAGAGGAGCAGTTCTTC.

The gene calls are TRBV6-5 and TRBJ2-1; the D call may be TRBD1 or TRBD2 (6 bases each). The ends were cut back, 3 bases at V and 3 bases at J, with 15 bases in the middle. There are 16 residues in the CDR3. The germline V gene encodes CDR1 MNHEY and CDR2 SVGAGI. This chain's CDR3 is CASSYQVGGNYNEQFF. CDR3 DNA: TGTGCCAGCAGTTATCAAGTCGGGGGCAACTACAATGAGCAGTTCTTC.

This chain joins TRBV5-1 and TRBJ2-3; 8 bases are shared with TRBD1. The germline gives CDR1 SGHRS, CDR2 YFSETQ. The CDR3 covers 13 residues. With 7 bases clipped from V and 4 bases from J, the junction kept 5 bases outside the gene matches. The CDR3 spells CASRDRSPDTQYF. The CDR3, as DNA: TGCGCCAGCCGGGACAGGAGCCCAGATACGCAGTATTTT.

This clonotype was counted a few times. V gene TRBV9 combines with J gene TRBJ1-1; D unresolved. V lost 3 bases, J lost 4 bases, and 13 bases lay in between. The CDR3 runs 14 residues. CDR1 SGDLS and CDR2 YYNGEE come from the germline V gene. The CDR3 DNA reads as TGTGCCAGCAGCGGAACTTCCCTGGCCACTGAAGCTTTCTTT. It is translated as CASSGTSLATEAFF.

The chain uses TRBV6-5 and TRBJ1-2; the D gene is possibly TRBD1 (6 bases). The CDR3 sequence is 12 residues long. In germline, CDR1 is MNHEY, CDR2 SVGAGI. Trimming cost V 5 bases and J 4 bases, with 8 bases left between them. The chain's CDR3 is CASSRGFYGYTF. The CDR3 DNA reads as TGTGCCAGCAGTAGGGGGTTCTATGGCTACACCTTC.

This clonotype turned up a few times. This sequence joins TRBV7-2 and TRBJ1-5, with 12 nucleotides matching TRBD1. Germline-derived CDR1 and CDR2 are SGHTA and FQGNSA. V lost 5 bases, J lost 7 bases, and 3 bases stayed unmatched. The CDR3 extends over 14 amino acids. Here the CDR3 reads CASSRDRGQQPQHF. The CDR3 nucleotides are TGTGCCAGCAGCAGGGACAGGGGGCAACAGCCCCAGCATTTT.

The chain uses TRBV20-1 and TRBJ1-2; D not certain. CDR1 DFQATT and CDR2 SNEGSKA come from the germline V gene (reference sequence). This CDR3 contains 13 residues. CDR3 sequence reads: CSLPPRASYGYTF. For the CDR3, the DNA is TGCAGCCTCCCTCCTCGCGCAAGCTATGGCTACACCTTC.

By sample fraction, this clonotype is medium-sized (0.01 to 0.1%). This chain links TRBV5-4 with TRBJ2-1, with unresolved D. Germline V gene lookup returns CDR1 SGHNT and CDR2 YYREEE (reference sequence). The V gene lost 0 bases and the J gene lost 5 bases, with 12 bases spanning the gap. The CDR3 is 15 amino acids. The CDR3 sequence: CASSLVGHVNNEQFF. As DNA, the CDR3 is TGTGCCAGCAGCTTGGTGGGCCACGTTAACAATGAGCAGTTCTTC. Complete variable domain (other parts from reference TRBV5-4 and TRBJ2-1): ETGVTQSPTHLIKTRGQQVTLRCSSQSGHNTVSWYQQALGQGPQFIFQYYREEENGRGNFPPRFSGLQFPNYSSELNVNALELDDSALYLCASSLVGHVNNEQFFGPGTRLTVL.

V gene TRBV7-9 combines with J gene TRBJ2-3; the D gene is possibly TRBD2 (6 bases). CDR3 size: 12 residues. Germline V lookup: CDR1 SEHNR, CDR2 FQNEAQ (reference sequence). V shed 7 bases and J shed 6 bases, with 11 bases lying between them. CDR3 sequence reads: CASIRRADTQYF. The CDR3 coding sequence is TGTGCCAGCATCCGGAGGGCCGATACGCAGTATTTT.

The V call is TRBV20-1, the J call TRBJ2-7; 10 bases match TRBD1. Trimming cost V 0 bases and J 2 bases; bases outside gene matches: 4. CDR1 DFQATT and CDR2 SNEGSKA come from the germline V gene (reference sequence). The CDR3 covers 15 residues. The CDR3 DNA reads as TGCAGTGCTAGAGATCAGGGACAGGGGACCTACGAGCAGTACTTC. This codes for CSARDQGQGTYEQYF.

The V and J genes are TRBV7-9 and TRBJ1-6, with unresolved D. The CDR3 spans 15 residues. V lost 1 base, J lost 10 bases, and 14 bases lay in between. Per the germline V gene, CDR1 is SEHNR and CDR2 is FQNEAQ (reference sequence). Here the CDR3 reads CASSLESAVASPLHF. CDR3 sequence (DNA): TGTGCCAGCAGCTTAGAATCGGCGGTCGCCTCACCCCTCCACTTT.

This clonotype was observed a few times. Its ends do not fully match the called genes, so a read error is possible. The chain couples TRBV7-7 to TRBJ2-3, with 8 bases that match TRBD1. The CDR3 totals 15 residues. CDR1 and CDR2 (germline): SSHAT, FNYEAQ (reference sequence). The DNA of the CDR3 is TGTGCTAGCAGCCCCGGGACAGGAGCCCAAGATACGCAGTATTTT. Its protein product is CASSPGTGAQDTQYF.

This clonotype has a handful of counts. The chain has TRBV7-9 and TRBJ2-1; possible D gene TRBD2, 5 bases. Germline V lookup: CDR1 SEHNR, CDR2 FQNEAQ (reference sequence). V lost 3 bases and J lost 7, with 13 bases in between. CDR3 length: 14 amino acids. The CDR3 sequence: CASSFLLAHNEQFF. The CDR3 nucleotides are TGTGCCAGCAGCTTTTTGTTAGCGCATAATGAGCAGTTCTTC.

This clonotype was recorded at least ten times. Here the CDR3 reads CASSLAAGGGAVDEQFF. In nucleotides, the CDR3 is TGCGCCAGCAGCTTGGCGGCGGGCGGGGGGGCCGTCGATGAGCAGTTCTTC. The chain uses TRBV5-1 and TRBJ2-1; 9 bases line up with TRBD2. The V gene's germline CDR1 is SGHRS and CDR2 YFSETQ. CDR3 length: 17 residues. V gave up 0 bases and J gave up 8 bases; unmatched junction bases: 12.

This clonotype has ten or more counts. The V gene is TRBV18, the J gene TRBJ1-6; D gene uncertain. The V gene's germline CDR1 is KGHSH and CDR2 LQKENI. The CDR3 has 14 residues. V was trimmed by 6 bases and J by 8 bases, leaving 14 bases between them. The CDR3 sequence: CASSEGGVDSPLHF. CDR3 bases: TGTGCCAGCTCCGAAGGCGGAGTCGATTCACCCCTCCACTTT.

This clonotype showed up many times. This sequence joins TRBV4-2 and TRBJ2-5; a weak D match, TRBD2 (6 bases). V dropped 8 bases and J dropped 5 bases, with 15 bases sitting between them. Per the germline V gene, CDR1 is LGHNA and CDR2 is YNFKEQ. This CDR3 spans 13 amino acids. The CDR3 region has the DNA TGTGCCAGCGGTCTCGGGGGAGGCGAGACCCAGTACTTC. Translated, it gives CASGLGGGETQYF.